The clone carrying this TCR gamma chain was seen only a few times. These data come from a study of gamma-delta T cells after stem cell transplantation. The CDR3 consists of 16 residues. The germline V gene encodes CDR1 GITISATS and CDR2 ISYDGTV (reference sequence). V shed 0 bases and J 6 bases; nucleotides not matched to a gene: 14. TCRdb re-analyzed the RT-PCR reads via CATT. The data hold some 500 gamma-chain clones, with about 70% observed a single time. The specimen was gamma-delta T cells. V gene TRGV9 combines with J gene TRGJ1 or TRGJ2. The J gene was missing in TCRdb and was found by matching the end of the DNA to germline. This TCR was recovered from a human donor. It is not recorded whose cells these are; they may come from a transplant donor. CDR3 nucleotide sequence: TGTGCCTTGTGGGAGGTGCTACGGTTGGCGGGTTATAAGAAACTCTTT. Translated, it gives CALWEVLRLAGYKKLF.